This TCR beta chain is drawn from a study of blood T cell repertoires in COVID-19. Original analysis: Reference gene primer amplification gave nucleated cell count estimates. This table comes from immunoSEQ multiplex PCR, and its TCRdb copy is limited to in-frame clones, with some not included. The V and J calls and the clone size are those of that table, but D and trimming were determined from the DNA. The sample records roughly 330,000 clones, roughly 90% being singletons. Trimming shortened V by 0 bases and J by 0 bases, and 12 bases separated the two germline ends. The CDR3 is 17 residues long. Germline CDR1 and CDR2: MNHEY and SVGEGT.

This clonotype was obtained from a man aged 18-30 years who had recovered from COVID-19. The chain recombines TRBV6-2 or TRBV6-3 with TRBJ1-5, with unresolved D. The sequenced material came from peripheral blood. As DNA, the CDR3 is TGTGCCAGCAGTTACTCATCGGGAGTCTATAGCAATCAGCCCCAGCATTTT. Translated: CASSYSSGVYSNQPQHF.